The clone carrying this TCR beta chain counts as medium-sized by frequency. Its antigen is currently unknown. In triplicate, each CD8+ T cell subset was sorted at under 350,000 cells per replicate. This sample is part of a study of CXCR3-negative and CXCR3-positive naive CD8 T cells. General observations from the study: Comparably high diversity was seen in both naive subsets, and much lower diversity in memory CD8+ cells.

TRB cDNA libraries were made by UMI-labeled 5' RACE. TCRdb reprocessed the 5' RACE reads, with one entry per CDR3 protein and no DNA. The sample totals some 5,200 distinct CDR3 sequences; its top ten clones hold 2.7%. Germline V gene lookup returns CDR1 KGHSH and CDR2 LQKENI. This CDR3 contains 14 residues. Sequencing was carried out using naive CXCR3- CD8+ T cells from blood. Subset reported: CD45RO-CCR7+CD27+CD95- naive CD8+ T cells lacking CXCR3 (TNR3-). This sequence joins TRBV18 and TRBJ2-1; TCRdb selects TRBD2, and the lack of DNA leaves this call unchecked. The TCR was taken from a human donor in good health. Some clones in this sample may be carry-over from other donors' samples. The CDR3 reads CASSTDSGYSEQFF.